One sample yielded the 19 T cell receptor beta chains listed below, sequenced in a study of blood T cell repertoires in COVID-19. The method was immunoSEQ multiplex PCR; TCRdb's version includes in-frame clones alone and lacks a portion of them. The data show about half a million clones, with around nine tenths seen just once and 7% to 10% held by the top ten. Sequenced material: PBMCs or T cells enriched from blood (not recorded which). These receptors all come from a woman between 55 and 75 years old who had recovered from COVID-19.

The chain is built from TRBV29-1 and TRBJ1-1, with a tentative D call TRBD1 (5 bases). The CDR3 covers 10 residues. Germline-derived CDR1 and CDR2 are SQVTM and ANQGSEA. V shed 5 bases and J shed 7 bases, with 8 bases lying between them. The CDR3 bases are TGCAGCGTTTGGGGCAGTGAAGCTTTCTTT. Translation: CSVWGSEAFF. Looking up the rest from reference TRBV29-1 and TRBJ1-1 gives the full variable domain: SAVISQKPSRDICQRGTSLTIQCQVDSQVTMMFWYRQQPGQSLTLIATANQGSEATYESGFVIDKFPISRPNLTFSTLTVSNMSPEDSSIYLCSVWGSEAFFGQGTRLTVV.

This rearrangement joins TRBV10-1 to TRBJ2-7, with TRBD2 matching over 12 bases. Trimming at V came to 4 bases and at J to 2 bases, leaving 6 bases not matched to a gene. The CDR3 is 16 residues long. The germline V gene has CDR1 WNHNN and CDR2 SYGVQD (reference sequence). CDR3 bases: TGCGCCAGCAGTGTCTCAACTAGCGGGGGGACCTACGAGCAGTACGTC. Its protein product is CASSVSTSGGTYEQYV.

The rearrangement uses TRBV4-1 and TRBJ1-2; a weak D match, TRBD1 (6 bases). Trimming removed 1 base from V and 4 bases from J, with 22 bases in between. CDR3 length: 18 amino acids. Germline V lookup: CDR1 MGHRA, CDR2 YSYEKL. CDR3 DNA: TGCGCCAGCAGCCAAGGGAGTATTATGCAGGGGTTAGGCTATGGCTACACCTTC. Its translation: CASSQGSIMQGLGYGYTF.

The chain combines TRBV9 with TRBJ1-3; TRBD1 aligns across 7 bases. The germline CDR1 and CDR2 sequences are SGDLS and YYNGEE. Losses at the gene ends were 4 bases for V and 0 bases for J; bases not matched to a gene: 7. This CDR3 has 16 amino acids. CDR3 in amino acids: CASSPWTGYSGNTIYF. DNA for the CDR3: TGTGCCAGCAGCCCGTGGACAGGCTACTCTGGAAACACCATATATTTT.

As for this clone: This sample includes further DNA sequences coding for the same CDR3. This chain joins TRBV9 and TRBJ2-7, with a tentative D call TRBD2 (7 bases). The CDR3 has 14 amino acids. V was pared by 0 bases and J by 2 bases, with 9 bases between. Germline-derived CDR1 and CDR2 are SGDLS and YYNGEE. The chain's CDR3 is CASSVGGGPYEQYF. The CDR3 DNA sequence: TGTGCCAGCAGCGTAGGCGGGGGCCCCTACGAGCAGTACTTC.

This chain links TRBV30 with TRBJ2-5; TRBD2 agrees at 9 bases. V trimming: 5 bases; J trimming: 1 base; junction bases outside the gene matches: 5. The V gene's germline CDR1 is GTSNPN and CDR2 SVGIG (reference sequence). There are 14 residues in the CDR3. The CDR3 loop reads CAWCAGGTQETQYF. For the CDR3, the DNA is TGTGCCTGGTGCGCGGGGGGGACCCAAGAGACCCAGTACTTC.

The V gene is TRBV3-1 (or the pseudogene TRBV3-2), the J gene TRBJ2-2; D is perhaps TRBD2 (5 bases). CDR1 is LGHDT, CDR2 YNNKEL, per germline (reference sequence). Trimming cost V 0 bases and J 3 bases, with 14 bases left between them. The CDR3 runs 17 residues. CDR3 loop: CASSQDSWTLDTGELFF. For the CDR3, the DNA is TGTGCCAGCAGCCAAGATTCTTGGACTCTTGACACCGGGGAGCTGTTTTTT.

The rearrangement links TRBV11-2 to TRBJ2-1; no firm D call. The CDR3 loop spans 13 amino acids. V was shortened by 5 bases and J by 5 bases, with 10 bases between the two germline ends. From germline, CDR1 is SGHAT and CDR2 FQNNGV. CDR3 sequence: CASSHGSNNEQFF. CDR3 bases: TGTGCCAGCAGCCACGGGTCGAACAATGAGCAGTTCTTC.

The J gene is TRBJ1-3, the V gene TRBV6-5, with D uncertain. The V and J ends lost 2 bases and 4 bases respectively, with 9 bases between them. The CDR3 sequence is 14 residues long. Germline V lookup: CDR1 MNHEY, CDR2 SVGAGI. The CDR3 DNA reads TGTGCCAGCAGTTACCGGGTAGAAGGAAACACCATATATTTT. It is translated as CASSYRVEGNTIYF.

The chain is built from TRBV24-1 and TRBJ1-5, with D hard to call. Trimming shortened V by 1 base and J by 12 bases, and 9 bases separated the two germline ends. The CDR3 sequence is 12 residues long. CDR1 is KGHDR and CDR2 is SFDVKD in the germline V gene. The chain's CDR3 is CATSDFRPGQHF. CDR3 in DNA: TGTGCCACCAGTGATTTCCGTCCAGGCCAGCATTTT.

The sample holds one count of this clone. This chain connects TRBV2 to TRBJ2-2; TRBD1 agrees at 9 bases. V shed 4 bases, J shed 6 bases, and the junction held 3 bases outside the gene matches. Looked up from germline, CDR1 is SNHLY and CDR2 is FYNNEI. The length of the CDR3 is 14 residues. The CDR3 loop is CASSVNRGPGELFF. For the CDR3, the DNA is TGTGCCAGCAGTGTTAACAGGGGGCCCGGGGAGCTGTTTTTT.

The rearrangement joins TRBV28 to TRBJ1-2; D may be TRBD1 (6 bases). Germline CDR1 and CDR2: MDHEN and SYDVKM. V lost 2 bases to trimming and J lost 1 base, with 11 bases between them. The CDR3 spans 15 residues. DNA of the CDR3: TGTGCCAGCAGTTTAAGGGGGACCCTTAACTATGGCTACACCTTC. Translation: CASSLRGTLNYGYTF.

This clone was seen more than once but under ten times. Here the CDR3 reads CASSLVTTGANEKLFF. CDR3 in DNA: TGTGCCAGCAGTTTAGTCACCACGGGTGCTAATGAAAAACTGTTTTTT. This chain uses TRBV28 with TRBJ1-4; D not certain. The germline gives CDR1 MDHEN, CDR2 SYDVKM. V was pared by 2 bases and J by 3 bases, with 13 bases between. The CDR3 runs to 16 residues.

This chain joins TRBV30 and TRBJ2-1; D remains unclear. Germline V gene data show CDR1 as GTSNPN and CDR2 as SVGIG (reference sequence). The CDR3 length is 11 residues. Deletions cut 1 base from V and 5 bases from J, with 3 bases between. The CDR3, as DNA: TGTGCCTGGAGTGCTAACAATGAGCAGTTCTTC. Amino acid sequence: CAWSANNEQFF.

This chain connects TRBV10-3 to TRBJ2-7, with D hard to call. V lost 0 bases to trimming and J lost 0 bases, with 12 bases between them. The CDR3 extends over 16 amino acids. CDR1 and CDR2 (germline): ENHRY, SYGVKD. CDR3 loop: CAISESFISSSYEQYF. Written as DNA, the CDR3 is TGTGCCATCAGTGAGTCGTTCATATCGAGCTCCTACGAGCAGTACTTC.

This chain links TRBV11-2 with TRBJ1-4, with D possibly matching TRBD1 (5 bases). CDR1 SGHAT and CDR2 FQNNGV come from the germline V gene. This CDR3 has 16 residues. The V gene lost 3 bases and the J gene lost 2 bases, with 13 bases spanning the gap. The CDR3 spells CASSFGGRGTNEKLFF. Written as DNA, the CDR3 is TGTGCCAGCAGCTTCGGGGGTCGTGGGACTAATGAAAAACTGTTTTTT.

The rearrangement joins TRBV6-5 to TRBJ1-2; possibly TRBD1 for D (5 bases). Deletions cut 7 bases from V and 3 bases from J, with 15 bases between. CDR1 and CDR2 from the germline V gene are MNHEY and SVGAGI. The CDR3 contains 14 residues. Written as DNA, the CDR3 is TGTGCCAGCAACCCTCCTGGAGGGGACTATGGCTACACCTTC. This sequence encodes CASNPPGGDYGYTF.

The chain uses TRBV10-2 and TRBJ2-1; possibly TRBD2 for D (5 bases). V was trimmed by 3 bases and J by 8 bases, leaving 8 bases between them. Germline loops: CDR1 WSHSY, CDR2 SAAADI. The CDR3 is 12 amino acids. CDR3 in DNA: TGCGCCAGCAGTGAAGTTAGCGATGAGCAGTTCTTC. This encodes CASSEVSDEQFF.

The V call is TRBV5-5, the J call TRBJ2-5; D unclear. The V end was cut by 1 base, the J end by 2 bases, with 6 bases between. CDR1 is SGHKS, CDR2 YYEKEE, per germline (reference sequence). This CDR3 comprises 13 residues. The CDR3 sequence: CASSLYRQETQYF. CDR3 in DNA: TGTGCCAGCAGCTTGTACAGACAAGAGACCCAGTACTTC.